A single sample gave rise to the 15 T cell receptor beta chains below, sequenced in a study of Ad26.COV2.S vaccination and SARS-CoV-2 variants. TCRdb keeps only in-frame clones here, not all; method: immunoSEQ multiplex PCR. Counted here are about 680,000 clones, 89% occurring once; the ten biggest clones make up over 1.3%. Noted treatment: about 20 received Ad26.COV2.S at low or high dose, single or two shots; about 5 received placebo; per-sample allocation not given. Sampling was performed 63 days after the first vaccine or placebo injection. Source: peripheral blood, taken in a trial of Ad26.COV2.S vaccine versus placebo. Source of these receptors: a person between 18 and 65 years old who received the Ad26.COV2.S COVID-19 vaccine or a placebo.

The chain has TRBV5-6 and TRBJ2-3; 9 bases match TRBD1. Germline V gene data show CDR1 as SGHDT and CDR2 as YYEEEE. The CDR3 consists of 16 residues. V gave up 4 bases and J gave up 2 bases; unmatched junction bases: 8. CDR3 sequence: CASSADRGWSTDTQYF. CDR3 nucleotides: TGTGCCAGCAGCGCGGACAGGGGTTGGTCCACAGATACGCAGTATTTT.

The J gene is TRBJ2-7, the V gene TRBV11-3, with TRBD2 matching over 9 bases. The CDR3 is 14 amino acids. V was clipped by 5 bases and J by 1 base; unmatched bases: 3. The germline V gene has CDR1 SGHNT and CDR2 YENEEA. The CDR3 sequence: CASSQTSGSYEQYF. The CDR3, as DNA: TGTGCCAGCAGCCAGACTAGCGGATCCTACGAGCAGTACTTC.

The chain joins TRBV6-5 to TRBJ2-7; 9 bases agree with TRBD1. The CDR3 runs 16 residues. Germline V CDR1 and CDR2: MNHEY, SVGAGI. Trimming removed 0 bases from V and 4 bases from J; junction bases left unmatched: 7. The CDR3 nucleotides read TGTGCCAGCAGTTACTCGAAGTGGACAGGGGCATACGAGCAGTACTTC. Translated, it gives CASSYSKWTGAYEQYF.

The rearrangement joins TRBV19 to TRBJ2-1, with D possibly being TRBD1 (6 bases). Per the germline V gene, CDR1 is LNHDA and CDR2 is SQIVND (reference sequence). The V end was cut by 4 bases, the J end by 4 bases, with 8 bases between. CDR3 length: 13 amino acids. The CDR3 is CASSRTVYNEQFF. DNA of the CDR3: TGTGCCAGTAGTAGGACAGTGTACAATGAGCAGTTCTTC.

The rearrangement uses TRBV5-1 and TRBJ2-3; 8 bases match TRBD1. The CDR3 is 16 amino acids. Germline V CDR1 and CDR2: SGHRS, YFSETQ. V lost 0 bases to trimming and J lost 1 base; unmatched junction nucleotides: 4. The DNA of the CDR3 is TGCGCCAGCAGCTTGGCCTTGGACAGGGGCACAGATACGCAGTATTTT. Translation gives CASSLALDRGTDTQYF.

V is TRBV9 and J is TRBJ2-3, with D uncertain. Trimming pared 2 bases from V and 3 bases from J, leaving 13 bases between. The CDR3 runs 15 residues. The germline V gene encodes CDR1 SGDLS and CDR2 YYNGEE. CDR3 coding DNA: TGTGCCAGCAGCGTCCGGCCCTCCCTGACAGATACGCAGTATTTT. It specifies CASSVRPSLTDTQYF.

CDR3 DNA sequence: TGTGCCAGCAGCAGGGGAAGGAGCAATCAGCCCCAGCATTTT. This gives the protein CASSRGRSNQPQHF. The chain carries TRBV5-6 and TRBJ1-5, with D possibly matching TRBD1 (5 bases). The CDR3 spans 14 residues. The germline V gene encodes CDR1 SGHDT and CDR2 YYEEEE. V was trimmed by 4 bases and J by 1 base, leaving 9 bases between them.

This clone was recorded once. The rearrangement uses TRBV19 and TRBJ2-5, with TRBD2 matching over 8 bases. V was pared by 7 bases and J by 2 bases, with 6 bases of the junction left unmatched. CDR1 and CDR2 (germline): LNHDA, SQIVND (reference sequence). The CDR3 consists of 14 residues. CDR3 nucleotides: TGTGCCAGTAATCCCGGGAGGGCACAAGAGACCCAGTACTTC. The encoded protein is CASNPGRAQETQYF.

The rearrangement uses TRBV4-1 and TRBJ2-2; D possibly matches TRBD1 or TRBD2 (5 bases each). CDR3 length: 14 residues. CDR1 is MGHRA and CDR2 is YSYEKL in the germline V gene. V lost 0 bases to trimming and J lost 7 bases, with 9 bases between them. The CDR3 region is CASSQEGVGGELFF. The CDR3 DNA reads as TGCGCCAGCAGCCAAGAGGGGGTTGGCGGGGAGCTGTTTTTT.

The chain employs TRBV18 and TRBJ2-7; 8 positions match TRBD1. Germline V gives CDR1 KGHSH, CDR2 LQKENI. This CDR3 comprises 15 residues. The ends lost 6 bases at V and 5 bases at J; junction bases unmatched: 12. The CDR3 loop reads CASSTLPGQANEQYF. The CDR3 DNA sequence: TGTGCCAGCTCGACCCTTCCGGGACAGGCAAACGAGCAGTACTTC.

V and J are TRBV5-4 and TRBJ2-1, with D possibly being TRBD1 or TRBD2 (5 bases each). This CDR3 has 16 amino acids. The V gene's germline CDR1 is SGHNT and CDR2 YYREEE (reference sequence). V was pared by 4 bases and J by 7 bases, with 21 bases between. The CDR3 nucleotides read TGTGCCAGCAGCCCCGGGGCAGGGAAGGGGATAAATGAGCAGTTCTTC. Its translation is CASSPGAGKGINEQFF.

The chain is built from TRBV15 and TRBJ2-5, with 7 bases matching TRBD1. The CDR3 length is 14 residues. After removal of 7 bases from V and 2 bases from J, the junction contained 7 bases not matched to a gene. The germline V gene encodes CDR1 LNHNV and CDR2 YYDKDF (reference sequence). The CDR3 region is CATKETGLQETQYF. CDR3 bases: TGTGCCACCAAAGAGACAGGGCTTCAAGAGACCCAGTACTTC.

The CDR3 region has the DNA TGTGCCAGCAGGGACGGGAAGAACAATGAGCAGTTCTTC. This gives the protein CASRDGKNNEQFF. This rearrangement joins TRBV6-6 to TRBJ2-1, with a possible D match to TRBD2 (5 bases). Looked up from germline, CDR1 is MNHNY and CDR2 is SVGAGI (reference sequence). The germline V and J ends were trimmed by 6 bases and 5 bases, with 11 bases remaining between them. The CDR3 totals 13 residues.

The CDR3 nucleotides read TGTGCCAGCAGTAGGTCGGACAGCTATGGCTACACCTTC. Translating it yields CASSRSDSYGYTF. The chain carries TRBV27 and TRBJ1-2; TRBD1 might be the D (6 bases). Germline lookup yields CDR1 MNHEY and CDR2 SMNVEV (reference sequence). V was shortened by 5 bases and J by 4 bases, with 11 bases between the two germline ends. The CDR3 sequence is 13 residues long.

This chain uses TRBV7-6 with TRBJ2-5, with D tentatively TRBD2 (5 bases). Looked up from germline, CDR1 is SGHVS and CDR2 is FNYEAQ. Deletions cut 5 bases from V and 3 bases from J, with 10 bases between. This CDR3 has 13 amino acids. The CDR3 protein is CASSTRRKETQYF. For the CDR3, the DNA is TGTGCCAGCAGCACTAGACGGAAAGAGACCCAGTACTTC.